This T cell receptor beta chain derives from a study of regulatory T cells in long-lasting Graves disease. Study results and caveats: The small sample size may have reduced accuracy.

Specified time point: newly diagnosed GD, antithyroid drugs for less than 3 months. The TCR library was made from RNA extracted from PBMCs. This clonotype occurred many times. The antigen remains undetermined. According to the study, TCR beta libraries were built with iRepertoire HTBI primers and CDR3-region Arm-PCR. The authors' processing: Segment identification across samples yielded around 64 TRBV and some 13 TRBJ segments. In TCRdb, the multiplex PCR reads were re-called with MiXCR into one record per CDR3 protein. None of the V and J calls come from the authors' own analysis; TCRdb made them. This table holds fewer than 450,000 distinct CDR3 sequences, about 15% found once. This sample also appeared in a second study, on T cells in Graves' hyperthyroidism and ophthalmopathy.

This specimen was peripheral blood mononuclear cells (PBMCs), taken at new diagnosis, from a patient treated with antithyroid drugs. This clonotype originated in a woman aged 40 to 50 with Graves disease.

CDR3 loop: CSAPSNNYGYTF. The CDR3 DNA sequence: TGCAGTGCACCGTCCAATAACTATGGCTACACCTTC. This chain links TRBV20-1 with TRBJ1-2; D remains ambiguous. The V gene's germline CDR1 is DFQATT and CDR2 SNEGSKA (reference sequence). The CDR3 consists of 12 residues. V lost 6 bases and J lost 1, with 9 bases in between.